Listed below are T cell receptor beta chains from one sample, sequenced in a study of T-cell memory formation after mild COVID-19. One entry per CDR3 protein, called by TCRdb with MiXCR from the 5' RACE reads. The sample lists 150,000 to 200,000 distinct CDR3 sequences, roughly 31% occurring once. The material sequenced was PBMCs or a T cell subset sorted from them (not recorded which). Receptor source: an adult woman who had mild COVID-19 (a few samples of this study predate the infection). Cell type and time point are not known. The CDR3 runs from the conserved cysteine through the conserved F or W. A D gene is named only where the DNA matches it firmly. Part of the rows lack a size; the others show once, few, many or a class for expanded clones.

clone_size	j_call	v_call	d_call	cdr3_nt	cdr3_aa
few	TRBJ1-1	TRBV6-5	.	TGTGCCAGCACCCCTCACGGGTTGATCACTGAAGCTTTCTTT	CASTPHGLITEAFF
.	TRBJ2-1	TRBV5-1	TRBD2	TGCGCCAGCAGCTTGGGAGCGGGGGGTCTCTACAATGAGCAGTTCTTC	CASSLGAGGLYNEQFF
.	TRBJ2-1	TRBV7-3	TRBD2	TGTGCCAGCAGCCCGCTAGCGGACACCTACAATGAGCAGTTCTTC	CASSPLADTYNEQFF
few	TRBJ2-3	TRBV20-1	.	TGCAGTGCCCCCTCGGGGGATACGCAGTATTTT	CSAPSGDTQYF
.	TRBJ1-1	TRBV6-6	TRBD1	TGTGCCAGCACCAACAGGGGAACTGAAGCTTTCTTT	CASTNRGTEAFF
.	TRBJ1-1	TRBV29-1	TRBD1	TGCAGCGTTGAGGGCGGCAGGGGGAAGGCTGAAGCTTTCTTT	CSVEGGRGKAEAFF
few	TRBJ2-7	TRBV6-5	TRBD2	TGTGCCAGCAGTTACAACGCGGGAGCATCGTTTTCCTACGAGCAGTACTTC	CASSYNAGASFSYEQYF
.	TRBJ1-5	TRBV7-3	TRBD1	TGTGCCAGCAGCCCTTTCGGGACAGGGGGCGGGAATCAGCCCCAGCATTTT	CASSPFGTGGGNQPQHF
many	TRBJ2-7	TRBV20-1	TRBD2	TGCAGTGCTGGGTCTAGCGGGAGTTCCTACGAGCAGTACTTC	CSAGSSGSSYEQYF
few	TRBJ2-7	TRBV20-1	TRBD1	TGCAGTGCCCTTGACAGGGAACCCTACGAGCAGTACTTC	CSALDREPYEQYF
.	TRBJ1-5	TRBV12-3/TRBV12-4	.	TGTGCCAGCAGTTTTCGGGACAATCAGCCCCAGCATTTT	CASSFRDNQPQHF
once	TRBJ2-7	TRBV12-3/TRBV12-4	.	TGTGCCAGCAGTCCAGAATTTTCCTCCTACGAGCAGTACTTC	CASSPEFSSYEQYF
few	TRBJ2-7	TRBV18	.	TGTGCCAGCTCCAGCGTAGGGGGGGTCATCGAGCAGTACTTC	CASSSVGGVIEQYF
medium-sized	TRBJ2-3	TRBV7-8	TRBD1	TGTGCCAGCAGACAAACGGGACAGAGCACAGATACGCAGTATTTT	CASRQTGQSTDTQYF
few	TRBJ2-7	TRBV7-9	.	TGTGCCAGCAGCTTAGAGGGGGACGGGTACGAGCAGTACTTC	CASSLEGDGYEQYF
few	TRBJ2-1	TRBV5-1	TRBD2	TGCGCCAGCAGCTTGGGACTAGCGGGCCGCTACAATGAGCAGTTCTTC	CASSLGLAGRYNEQFF
few	TRBJ2-3	TRBV5-1	TRBD2	TGCGCCAGCAGCTCAACAACAGGACTAGCGGGAGGTATTACGCAGTATTTT	CASSSTTGLAGGITQYF
few	TRBJ2-2	TRBV7-8	.	TGTGCCAGCAGCTTATTCATCGGGGGAAGCACCGGGGAGCTGTTTTTT	CASSLFIGGSTGELFF
.	TRBJ2-3	TRBV30	TRBD1	TGTGCCTGGAGTTGGCGGGACAGGGACGCAGATACGCAGTATTTT	CAWSWRDRDADTQYF
.	TRBJ2-2	TRBV5-4	.	TGTGCCAGCAGCAACCGGGACAAGAACACCGGGGAGCTGTTTTTT	CASSNRDKNTGELFF
.	TRBJ2-3	TRBV24-1	.	TGTGCCACCAGTGATTTGCAGGGTTGGACAGATACGCAGTATTTT	CATSDLQGWTDTQYF
.	TRBJ2-5	TRBV3-1	.	TGTGCCAGCAGCTTCCGGGGGGCCAGGTCCGGGGAGACCCAGTACTTC	CASSFRGARSGETQYF
.	TRBJ2-1	TRBV6-2/TRBV6-3	.	TGTGCCAGCAGTTCCGCGGCACTATCCTACAATGAGCAGTTCTTC	CASSSAALSYNEQFF
.	TRBJ1-1	TRBV6-5	.	TGTGCCAGCAGTCGGACAAACACTGAAGCTTTCTTT	CASSRTNTEAFF
.	TRBJ2-3	TRBV10-3	TRBD2	TGTGCCACCTTGACTAGCGGGGGGGCAGATACGCAGTATTTT	CATLTSGGADTQYF
.	TRBJ2-3	TRBV28	.	TGTGCCAGCAGAGACCGGAGCACAGATACGCAGTATTTT	CASRDRSTDTQYF
.	TRBJ2-1	TRBV3-1	TRBD2	TGTGCCAGCAGCCGCGGGACTAGCGGGGGGGAGCAGTTCTTC	CASSRGTSGGEQFF
.	TRBJ1-1	TRBV2	.	TGTGCCAGCAATGGGGTAGGGGACACTGAAGCTTTCTTT	CASNGVGDTEAFF
few	TRBJ2-5	TRBV7-6	TRBD1	TGTGCCAGCAGCTTAGGGAGCGGACAGGGAAAAGAGACCCAGTACTTC	CASSLGSGQGKETQYF
few	TRBJ1-4	TRBV28	TRBD1	TGTGCCAGCAGCCAATTGGGACAGAGTAATGAAAAACTGTTTTTT	CASSQLGQSNEKLFF
.	TRBJ1-4	TRBV20-1	.	TGCAGTGCTAGATGGGAGCCGGGGGCTAATGAAAAACTGTTTTTT	CSARWEPGANEKLFF
.	TRBJ2-7	TRBV2	.	TGTGCCAGCAGTGTGGGGGACTCCTACGAGCAGTACTTC	CASSVGDSYEQYF
.	TRBJ1-4	TRBV10-3	TRBD1	TGTGCCGCGCGGACAGGGGGCCGGGAAAAACTGTTTTTT	CAARTGGREKLFF
few	TRBJ1-2	TRBV12-3/TRBV12-4	.	TGTGCCAGCAAGAGAGACGGATACTATGGCTACACCTTC	CASKRDGYYGYTF
.	TRBJ2-4	TRBV20-1	.	TGCAGTGCTCTGGACCCTACGGGAAACATTCAGTACTTC	CSALDPTGNIQYF
few	TRBJ2-2	TRBV7-9	TRBD1	TGTGCCAGCAGCACCCGACAGGGCACCGGGGAGCTGTTTTTT	CASSTRQGTGELFF
few	TRBJ2-7	TRBV28	.	TGTGCCAGCAGAAAACCCCTGGACAGAGTCGTCCTCCAGCGGGACTACGAGCAGTACTTC	CASRKPLDRVVLQRDYEQYF
.	TRBJ2-2	TRBV7-6	TRBD2	TGTGCCAGCAGTCCCTTGGGGCTAGCGGGAGGAGTCGGGGAGCTGTTTTTT	CASSPLGLAGGVGELFF
.	TRBJ1-1	TRBV30	TRBD1	TGTGCCTGGAGTGTACGACGACAGGGTGGAACTGAAGCTTTCTTT	CAWSVRRQGGTEAFF
.	TRBJ2-5	TRBV20-1	.	TGCAGTGCCACCGTCCCGACTAGTCCGGCCGAGACCCAGTACTTC	CSATVPTSPAETQYF
.	TRBJ2-7	TRBV20-1	TRBD2	TGCAGTGGAATAGCGGGGAACCTCTACGAGCAGTACTTC	CSGIAGNLYEQYF
few	TRBJ1-4	TRBV4-2	TRBD1	TGTGCCAGCAGCCAAACCGGGACAGGGGATGCTGAAAAACTGTTTTTT	CASSQTGTGDAEKLFF
.	TRBJ2-1	TRBV7-9	TRBD2	TGTGCCAGCAGCAACTCAGCGGGAGAGAAGGGTTACAATGAGCAGTTCTTC	CASSNSAGEKGYNEQFF
.	TRBJ1-5	TRBV7-7	TRBD1	TGTGCTAGCAGCCCTAACCGGGACAGTGTTAATCAGCCCCAGCATTTT	CASSPNRDSVNQPQHF